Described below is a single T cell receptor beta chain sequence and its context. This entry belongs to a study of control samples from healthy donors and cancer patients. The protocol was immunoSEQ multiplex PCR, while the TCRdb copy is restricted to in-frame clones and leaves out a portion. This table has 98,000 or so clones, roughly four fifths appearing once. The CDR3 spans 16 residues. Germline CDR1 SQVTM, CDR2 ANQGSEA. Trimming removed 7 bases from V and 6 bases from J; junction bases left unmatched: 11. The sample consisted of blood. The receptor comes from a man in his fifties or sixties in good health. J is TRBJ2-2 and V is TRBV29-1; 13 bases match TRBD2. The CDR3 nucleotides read TGCAGCGCTAGGTGGACTAGCGGGGGTTTTGCCGGGGAGCTGTTTTTT. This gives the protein CSARWTSGGFAGELFF.